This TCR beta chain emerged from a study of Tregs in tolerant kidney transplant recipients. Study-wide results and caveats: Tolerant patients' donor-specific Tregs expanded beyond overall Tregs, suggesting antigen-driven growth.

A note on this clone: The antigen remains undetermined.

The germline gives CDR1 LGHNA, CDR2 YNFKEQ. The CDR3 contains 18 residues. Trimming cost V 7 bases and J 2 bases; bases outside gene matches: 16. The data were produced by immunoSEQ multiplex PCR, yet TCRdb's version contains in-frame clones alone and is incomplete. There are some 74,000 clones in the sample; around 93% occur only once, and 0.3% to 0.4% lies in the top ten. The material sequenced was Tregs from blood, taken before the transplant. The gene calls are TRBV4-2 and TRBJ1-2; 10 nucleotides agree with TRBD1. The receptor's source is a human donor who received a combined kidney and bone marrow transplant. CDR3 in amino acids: CASNPVLFPGQGNYGYTF. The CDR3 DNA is TGTGCCAGCAACCCAGTTCTTTTCCCGGGACAGGGGAACTATGGCTACACCTTC.